Listed below are T cell receptor beta chains from one sample, sequenced in a study of blood T cell repertoires in COVID-19. The repertoire was sequenced with immunoSEQ multiplex PCR; TCRdb's copy has only in-frame clones and lacks some. The sample lists about 280,000 clones, 85% occurring once. Sequences were obtained from PBMCs or T cells enriched from blood (not recorded which). Receptors were obtained from a woman aged 45-65 years who had recovered from COVID-19. CDR3s include the opening cysteine and the closing phenylalanine or tryptophan. Expanded clones are given a class, and other clones once, few, many or no size at all.

clone size: NA; J gene: TRBJ1-3; V gene: TRBV7-9; CDR3 protein: CASTFEVLSGNTIYF
clone size: NA; J gene: TRBJ2-3; V gene: TRBV21-1; CDR3 protein: CASSKKYPSGGITDTQYF
clone size: NA; J gene: TRBJ2-4; V gene: TRBV7-8; CDR3 protein: CASSGGGTGDIQYF
clone size: NA; J gene: TRBJ1-2; V gene: TRBV12-3/TRBV12-4; CDR3 protein: CASSEVRGHGYTF
clone size: few; J gene: TRBJ2-1; V gene: TRBV2; CDR3 protein: CASSLLSRQGNEQFF
clone size: NA; J gene: TRBJ2-1; V gene: TRBV30; CDR3 protein: CAWNAYSNEQFF
clone size: NA; J gene: TRBJ2-5; V gene: TRBV7-2; CDR3 protein: CASSKGGAILQETQYF
clone size: NA; J gene: TRBJ2-7; V gene: TRBV6-5; CDR3 protein: CASSYRLGFSYEQYF
clone size: NA; J gene: TRBJ2-1; V gene: TRBV12-3/TRBV12-4; CDR3 protein: CASSPQYNEQFF
clone size: NA; J gene: TRBJ1-4; V gene: TRBV9; CDR3 protein: CASSVDRGRSEKLFF
clone size: NA; J gene: TRBJ1-1; V gene: TRBV28; CDR3 protein: CASRLWTGNTEAFF
clone size: NA; J gene: TRBJ2-7; V gene: TRBV19; CDR3 protein: CASGSGGPREQYF
clone size: NA; J gene: TRBJ1-1; V gene: TRBV12-3/TRBV12-4; CDR3 protein: CASMFGQGRKAFF
clone size: NA; J gene: TRBJ2-5; V gene: TRBV20-1; CDR3 protein: CSASQRQETQYF
clone size: NA; J gene: TRBJ1-3; V gene: TRBV30; CDR3 protein: CAWSVHSSGNTIYF
clone size: NA; J gene: TRBJ1-2; V gene: TRBV14; CDR3 protein: CASSPRGRTGAAGYTF
clone size: once; J gene: TRBJ1-1; V gene: TRBV19; CDR3 protein: CATRLNPMNTEAFF
clone size: NA; J gene: TRBJ2-5; V gene: TRBV12-5; CDR3 protein: CASGPGSYQETQYF
clone size: once; J gene: TRBJ2-3; V gene: TRBV9; CDR3 protein: CASSPVSRATDTQYF
clone size: NA; J gene: TRBJ1-1; V gene: TRBV28; CDR3 protein: CASVSRDTGRGTEAFF
clone size: NA; J gene: TRBJ2-1; V gene: TRBV2; CDR3 protein: CASSGGREGRNNEQFF
clone size: NA; J gene: TRBJ2-1; V gene: TRBV5-1; CDR3 protein: CASSLGGTSGMNEQFF
clone size: once; J gene: TRBJ1-2; V gene: TRBV10-1; CDR3 protein: CASSEGSGDGYTF
clone size: NA; J gene: TRBJ1-1; V gene: TRBV28; CDR3 protein: CASIDRGRNTEAFF
clone size: few; J gene: TRBJ1-2; V gene: TRBV9; CDR3 protein: CASGGARFGYTF
clone size: NA; J gene: TRBJ1-2; V gene: TRBV3-1/TRBV3-2; CDR3 protein: CASSQDDQVYGYTF
clone size: once; J gene: TRBJ2-7; V gene: TRBV5-1; CDR3 protein: CASSRTVTETYEQYF